Listed here are 21 T cell receptor beta chains from one sample, sequenced in a study of early T cells in non-severe SARS-CoV-2 infection. TCRdb itself ran the 5' RACE reads through MiXCR, one entry per CDR3 protein. Found here are tens of thousands of distinct CDR3 sequences, 5.2% of them singletons; the top ten hold approximately 3.5%. The specimen sequenced was whole blood. Receptor source: an adult who was a healthcare worker with PCR-confirmed SARS-CoV-2 infection or an uninfected control (not recorded which).

This clonotype was counted at least ten times. The rearrangement links TRBV27 to TRBJ2-5; 7 bases are a match to TRBD2. Germline V gene lookup returns CDR1 MNHEY and CDR2 SMNVEV (reference sequence). Germline trimming cut 6 bases from V and 1 base from J; bases unmatched to any gene: 8. The CDR3 has 15 residues. CDR3 sequence reads: CASRRGRGLQETQYF. The DNA for the CDR3 is TGTGCCAGCAGGCGGGGGAGAGGGCTCCAAGAGACCCAGTACTTC.

This clonotype was detected a few times. The chain carries TRBV12-3 or TRBV12-4 and TRBJ2-7; D may be TRBD1 (5 bases). This CDR3 has 13 amino acids. The V and J ends lost 8 bases and 3 bases respectively, with 14 bases between them. As DNA, the CDR3 is TGTGCCAGCCAACCTGACAGTAACTACGAGCAGTACTTC. Its protein product is CASQPDSNYEQYF.

The chain uses TRBV20-1 and TRBJ2-3, with 8 bases identical to TRBD2. CDR3 length equals 15 residues. Per the germline V gene, CDR1 is DFQATT and CDR2 is SNEGSKA (reference sequence). Trimming took 5 bases from V and 4 from J; bases not matched to a gene: 11. The CDR3 sequence is CSAGRTGTRADTQYF. The CDR3 DNA sequence: TGCAGTGCTGGCCGGACCGGGACTAGGGCAGATACGCAGTATTTT.

The table lists this clonotype with many counts. The V gene is TRBV7-2, the J gene TRBJ2-6; 8 bases are shared with TRBD1. Trimming took 4 bases from V and 12 from J; bases not matched to a gene: 5. Germline V CDR1 and CDR2: SGHTA, FQGNSA. This CDR3 is built from 13 residues. In DNA, the CDR3 is TGTGCCAGCAGCTCCGGGACAGGCTCCGTCCTGACTTTC. It encodes CASSSGTGSVLTF.

This clonotype was counted ten times or more. V is TRBV4-3 and J is TRBJ1-5; D uncertain. V shed 1 base and J shed 4 bases, with 11 bases lying between them. The CDR3 has 15 amino acids. Germline V lookup: CDR1 LGHNA, CDR2 YSLEER. DNA for the CDR3: TGCGCCAGCAGCCAAGTTGTTGGGTCGAATCAGCCCCAGCATTTT. It encodes CASSQVVGSNQPQHF.

This clonotype has a count of ten or more. The rearrangement links TRBV12-3 or TRBV12-4 to TRBJ2-4; TRBD1 or TRBD2 may be the D gene (5 bases each). CDR3 length: 15 amino acids. The V and J ends lost 5 bases and 0 bases respectively, with 11 bases between them. The DNA of the CDR3 is TGTGCCAGCAGTATAACAGGACTAGCCAAAAACATTCAGTACTTC. Residues: CASSITGLAKNIQYF.

This clonotype occurred many times. This rearrangement joins TRBV5-1 to TRBJ2-5; TRBD2 agrees at 12 bases. J was trimmed by 2 bases and V by 0 bases; bases with no gene match: 2. This CDR3 has 16 residues. Germline CDR1 and CDR2: SGHRS and YFSETQ. The CDR3 protein is CASSLATSGRQETQYF. DNA of the CDR3: TGCGCCAGCAGCTTGGCCACTAGCGGGAGGCAAGAGACCCAGTACTTC.

The genes are TRBV11-2 and TRBJ2-1, with D perhaps TRBD2 (5 bases). V lost 3 bases to trimming and J lost 11 bases, with 14 bases between them. The germline V gene has CDR1 SGHAT and CDR2 FQNNGV. This CDR3 region has 13 residues. The CDR3 is CASSLGRTDKQFF. The CDR3 region has the DNA TGTGCCAGCAGCTTGGGTCGGACTGATAAGCAGTTCTTC. Variable domain in full (rest from reference TRBV11-2 and TRBJ2-1): EAGVAQSPRYKIIEKRQSVAFWCNPISGHATLYWYQQILGQGPKLLIQFQNNGVVDDSQLPKDRFSAERLKGVDSTLKIQPAKLEDSAVYLCASSLGRTDKQFFGPGTRLTVL.

This clonotype has a count of ten or more. The chain uses TRBV18 and TRBJ1-1, with 11 bases aligning to TRBD1. CDR3 length: 15 amino acids. Trimming took 4 bases from V and 7 from J; bases not matched to a gene: 8. CDR1 is KGHSH, CDR2 LQKENI, per germline. In nucleotides, the CDR3 is TGTGCCAGCTCACAAGGACAGGGGGCGCTTAGTGAAGCTTTCTTT. Protein: CASSQGQGALSEAFF.

This clonotype has ten or more counts. The chain carries TRBV28 and TRBJ1-1; TRBD1 matches at 8 bases. The junction had 5 bases not matched to a gene; V was cut back by 5 bases and J by 0 bases. Germline CDR1 MDHEN, CDR2 SYDVKM. This CDR3 is built from 15 residues. The CDR3 DNA is TGTGCCAGCAGTATAAAACAGGGGGTGAACACTGAAGCTTTCTTT. This sequence encodes CASSIKQGVNTEAFF.

Ten or more counts support this clonotype. The gene calls are TRBV6-4 and TRBJ2-1, with TRBD1 as a possible D gene (5 bases). V lost 2 bases to trimming and J lost 7 bases, with 9 bases between them. Looked up from germline, CDR1 is MRHNA and CDR2 is SNTAGT. This CDR3 contains 13 residues. The CDR3 DNA sequence: TGTGCCAGCAGTGACGCGACAGAGAATGAGCAGTTCTTC. Translating it yields CASSDATENEQFF.

This clonotype was seen more than once but under ten times. The DNA for the CDR3 is TGCGCCAGCAGCCGGACTAGCGGACCATACAATGAGCAGTTCTTC. Protein product: CASSRTSGPYNEQFF. The chain recombines TRBV4-3 with TRBJ2-1; 10 bases are a match to TRBD2. After removal of 4 bases from V and 4 bases from J, the junction contained 4 bases not matched to a gene. Germline assignment: CDR1 LGHNA and CDR2 YSLEER. The CDR3 covers 15 residues.

This clonotype occurred many times. The rearrangement links TRBV27 to TRBJ2-7; D is uncertain. The CDR3 is 12 amino acids. From germline, CDR1 is MNHEY and CDR2 SMNVEV (reference sequence). V shed 2 bases and J shed 4 bases, with 6 bases lying between them. In DNA, the CDR3 is TGTGCCAGCAGTTTAATAGGGTACGAGCAGTACTTC. Its translation is CASSLIGYEQYF.

Ten or more counts support this clonotype. The rearrangement links TRBV7-6 to TRBJ1-6; D remains unclear. This CDR3 contains 13 residues. Trimming pared 5 bases from V and 9 bases from J, leaving 11 bases between. CDR1 SGHVS and CDR2 FNYEAQ come from the germline V gene. CDR3 in DNA: TGTGCCAGCAGCCCGGGCTCTGCTTCACCCCTCCACTTT. Protein product: CASSPGSASPLHF.

This clonotype was detected many times. This chain links TRBV20-1 with TRBJ1-1; no reliable D call. This CDR3 comprises 12 residues. Trimming shortened V by 3 bases and J by 10 bases, and 15 bases separated the two germline ends. From germline, CDR1 is DFQATT and CDR2 SNEGSKA (reference sequence). This CDR3 is CSARVASGGAFF. DNA for the CDR3: TGCAGTGCTAGGGTCGCATCAGGTGGAGCTTTCTTT.

The gene calls are TRBV7-2 and TRBJ2-1, with D possibly matching TRBD2 (6 bases). Germline assignment: CDR1 SGHTA and CDR2 FQGNSA. This CDR3 contains 17 residues. Deletions cut 7 bases from V and 6 bases from J, with 25 bases between. Here the CDR3 DNA reads TGTGCCAGCATACCTCAGGGCGGGGACGTAAGGGGCAATGAGCAGTTCTTC. The encoded protein is CASIPQGGDVRGNEQFF.

This clonotype was seen only once. V usage is TRBV4-2 and J usage is TRBJ1-1; the D is unclear. The CDR3 is 14 residues long. CDR1 LGHNA and CDR2 YNFKEQ come from the germline V gene. V shed 4 bases and J shed 3 bases, with 12 bases lying between them. The CDR3 DNA reads as TGTGCCAGCAGCCCCTTACAGCCGGACACTGAAGCTTTCTTT. Protein: CASSPLQPDTEAFF.

V gene TRBV7-2 combines with J gene TRBJ2-3, with D perhaps TRBD2 (7 bases). CDR3 length: 18 amino acids. V was trimmed by 1 base and J by 2 bases, leaving 19 bases between them. Germline V gives CDR1 SGHTA, CDR2 FQGNSA. The CDR3 nucleotides are TGTGCCAGCAGCTTAGGGAGGGGGGGTAGCCCCTACACAGATACGCAGTATTTT. It specifies CASSLGRGGSPYTDTQYF.

This clonotype was found many times. V usage is TRBV2 and J usage is TRBJ2-1; 8 bases match TRBD2. V was clipped by 4 bases and J by 5 bases; unmatched bases: 4. CDR1 and CDR2 from the germline V gene are SNHLY and FYNNEI. The CDR3 extends over 14 amino acids. CDR3 residues: CASSVLAGNNEQFF. CDR3 in DNA: TGTGCCAGCAGTGTTTTAGCGGGAAACAATGAGCAGTTCTTC.

The chain uses TRBV11-2 and TRBJ2-1, with D uncertain. The CDR3 is made up of 14 amino acids. Germline loops: CDR1 SGHAT, CDR2 FQNNGV. Trimming took 0 bases from V and 10 from J, leaving 13 bases between them. CDR3 region: CASSLDMVDGEQFF. In nucleotides, the CDR3 is TGTGCCAGCAGCTTAGATATGGTCGACGGGGAGCAGTTCTTC.

In this sample, this clonotype turned up many times. The chain couples TRBV10-2 to TRBJ1-1; no firm D call. CDR3 length equals 13 residues. The germline CDR1 and CDR2 sequences are WSHSY and SAAADI. V was clipped by 7 bases and J by 1 base, with 10 bases between them. The CDR3: CASTRPGNTEAFF. The CDR3 DNA reads as TGCGCCAGCACTCGCCCGGGGAACACTGAAGCTTTCTTT.